The rows below give T cell receptor beta chains drawn from one sample of a study of blood T cell repertoires in COVID-19. The protocol was immunoSEQ multiplex PCR, while the TCRdb copy is restricted to in-frame clones and leaves out a portion. The table includes about 200,000 clones, around nine tenths detected once. Sample: peripheral blood. The receptors shown here come from a man aged 50-60 years with COVID-19, enrolled during active disease. The CDR3 runs from the conserved cysteine through the conserved F or W. The order of the fields is D gene, clone size, J gene, V gene, CDR3 protein, CDR3 DNA. The D gene is left open where the match is weak. Some rows mark clone size as missing; the rest say once, few, many or name a class of expanded clone.

d_call: NA
clone_size: NA
j_call: TRBJ1-3
v_call: TRBV5-1
cdr3_aa: CASSPGTGGDTIYF
cdr3_nt: TGCGCCAGCAGCCCAGGGACGGGGGGAGACACCATATATTTT

d_call: NA
clone_size: NA
j_call: TRBJ2-5
v_call: TRBV19
cdr3_aa: CASSNSRVETQYF
cdr3_nt: TGTGCCAGTAGTAATTCTCGGGTAGAGACCCAGTACTTC

d_call: NA
clone_size: NA
j_call: TRBJ1-2
v_call: TRBV7-2
cdr3_aa: CASSPMRDIYGYTF
cdr3_nt: TGTGCCAGCAGCCCGATGAGGGACATCTATGGCTACACCTTC

d_call: NA
clone_size: NA
j_call: TRBJ1-5
v_call: TRBV30
cdr3_aa: CAWSEAGDQPQHF
cdr3_nt: TGTGCCTGGAGTGAGGCAGGGGATCAGCCCCAGCATTTT

d_call: TRBD2
clone_size: NA
j_call: TRBJ2-7
v_call: TRBV4-2
cdr3_aa: CASSPIPAGGPYEQYF
cdr3_nt: TGTGCCAGCAGCCCGATTCCAGCGGGAGGCCCCTACGAGCAGTACTTC

d_call: TRBD1
clone_size: once
j_call: TRBJ2-6
v_call: TRBV28
cdr3_aa: CASSQGQGTSGANVLTF
cdr3_nt: TGTGCCAGCAGTCAAGGACAGGGGACTTCTGGGGCCAACGTCCTGACTTTC

d_call: NA
clone_size: NA
j_call: TRBJ2-7
v_call: TRBV12-3/TRBV12-4
cdr3_aa: CASSSPYEQYF
cdr3_nt: TGTGCCAGCAGTTCTCCGTACGAGCAGTACTTC

d_call: NA
clone_size: NA
j_call: TRBJ2-3
v_call: TRBV14
cdr3_aa: CASSLERAGPTDTQYF
cdr3_nt: TGTGCCAGCAGCCTAGAGCGGGCGGGACCCACAGATACGCAGTATTTT

d_call: TRBD1
clone_size: NA
j_call: TRBJ1-2
v_call: TRBV30
cdr3_aa: CAWRGTAYGYTF
cdr3_nt: TGTGCCTGGAGAGGGACAGCCTATGGCTACACCTTC

d_call: TRBD2
clone_size: NA
j_call: TRBJ2-2
v_call: TRBV11-2
cdr3_aa: CASSITSGGGTGELFF
cdr3_nt: TGTGCCAGCAGCATCACTAGCGGGGGGGGCACCGGGGAGCTGTTTTTT

d_call: NA
clone_size: NA
j_call: TRBJ2-2
v_call: TRBV24-1
cdr3_aa: CATNTSRRRGELFF
cdr3_nt: TGTGCCACCAACACGAGCCGGAGGCGAGGGGAGCTGTTTTTT

d_call: NA
clone_size: NA
j_call: TRBJ1-6
v_call: TRBV7-2
cdr3_aa: CASSPEEGFNSPLHF
cdr3_nt: TGTGCCAGCAGCCCGGAAGAGGGTTTCAATTCACCCCTCCACTTT

d_call: NA
clone_size: NA
j_call: TRBJ1-2
v_call: TRBV6-5
cdr3_aa: CASIWLRGNYGYTF
cdr3_nt: TGTGCCAGCATCTGGCTAAGGGGAAACTATGGCTACACCTTC

d_call: NA
clone_size: once
j_call: TRBJ1-5
v_call: TRBV10-3
cdr3_aa: CAIAEEESQPQHF
cdr3_nt: TGTGCCATCGCGGAAGAGGAAAGTCAGCCCCAGCATTTT

d_call: NA
clone_size: NA
j_call: TRBJ2-7
v_call: TRBV19
cdr3_aa: CASSIDDNAYEQYF
cdr3_nt: TGTGCCAGTAGTATAGATGACAATGCCTACGAGCAGTACTTC

d_call: TRBD1
clone_size: NA
j_call: TRBJ2-2
v_call: TRBV30
cdr3_aa: CAWSNRGMITGELFF
cdr3_nt: TGTGCCTGGAGTAACAGGGGGATGATCACCGGGGAGCTGTTTTTT

d_call: TRBD2
clone_size: NA
j_call: TRBJ2-3
v_call: TRBV7-9
cdr3_aa: CASSGSGGYTDTQYF
cdr3_nt: TGTGCCAGCAGCGGTAGCGGGGGGTACACAGATACGCAGTATTTT

d_call: TRBD1
clone_size: NA
j_call: TRBJ2-7
v_call: TRBV9
cdr3_aa: CASSLAGGGEQYF
cdr3_nt: TGTGCCAGCAGCTTAGCAGGGGGCGGCGAGCAGTACTTC

d_call: NA
clone_size: NA
j_call: TRBJ1-1
v_call: TRBV27
cdr3_aa: CASSALTATSEAFF
cdr3_nt: TGTGCCAGCAGTGCATTGACAGCTACCTCTGAAGCTTTCTTT

d_call: NA
clone_size: NA
j_call: TRBJ1-2
v_call: TRBV7-2
cdr3_aa: CASSYGGGGYGYTF
cdr3_nt: TGTGCCAGCAGCTACGGGGGGGGCGGCTATGGCTACACCTTC

d_call: NA
clone_size: NA
j_call: TRBJ1-5
v_call: TRBV10-3
cdr3_aa: CATGEADNQPQHF
cdr3_nt: TGTGCCACCGGGGAGGCCGACAATCAGCCCCAGCATTTT

d_call: TRBD2
clone_size: NA
j_call: TRBJ2-7
v_call: TRBV5-6
cdr3_aa: CASSPGGGAYEQYF
cdr3_nt: TGTGCCAGCAGCCCCGGGGGGGGTGCCTACGAGCAGTACTTC

d_call: TRBD1
clone_size: few
j_call: TRBJ1-5
v_call: TRBV18
cdr3_aa: CASSSRPRTGILSNQPQHF
cdr3_nt: TGTGCCAGCTCATCTCGGCCCAGGACAGGGATTCTATCGAATCAGCCCCAGCATTTT

d_call: NA
clone_size: NA
j_call: TRBJ2-3
v_call: TRBV7-2
cdr3_aa: CASSGGGDTQYF
cdr3_nt: TGTGCCAGCAGCGGCGGCGGGGATACGCAGTATTTT

d_call: NA
clone_size: NA
j_call: TRBJ1-5
v_call: TRBV21-1
cdr3_aa: CASSPDRVLDQPQHF
cdr3_nt: TGTGCCAGCAGCCCAGACAGGGTTCTTGATCAGCCCCAGCATTTT

d_call: TRBD1
clone_size: NA
j_call: TRBJ1-1
v_call: TRBV5-4
cdr3_aa: CASSPRQGKNTEAFF
cdr3_nt: TGTGCCAGCAGCCCAAGACAGGGGAAAAACACTGAAGCTTTCTTT

d_call: NA
clone_size: NA
j_call: TRBJ1-5
v_call: TRBV24-1
cdr3_aa: CASQGYSNQPQHF
cdr3_nt: TGTGCCTCCCAGGGTTATAGCAATCAGCCCCAGCATTTT

d_call: TRBD1
clone_size: NA
j_call: TRBJ2-4
v_call: TRBV5-4
cdr3_aa: CASSETGGANIQYF
cdr3_nt: TGTGCCAGCAGCGAGACAGGGGGCGCGAACATTCAGTACTTC

d_call: TRBD1
clone_size: NA
j_call: TRBJ2-7
v_call: TRBV10-3
cdr3_aa: CAIRGTGGTNEQYF
cdr3_nt: TGTGCCATCAGGGGGACAGGAGGTACTAACGAGCAGTACTTC

d_call: NA
clone_size: NA
j_call: TRBJ2-7
v_call: TRBV5-1
cdr3_aa: CASSLNGGPYEQYF
cdr3_nt: TGCGCCAGCAGCTTGAACGGGGGGCCCTACGAGCAGTACTTC

d_call: TRBD1
clone_size: NA
j_call: TRBJ1-4
v_call: TRBV9
cdr3_aa: CASSARQGGNEKLFF
cdr3_nt: TGTGCCAGCAGCGCCCGACAGGGAGGTAATGAAAAACTGTTTTTT

d_call: TRBD1
clone_size: once
j_call: TRBJ1-2
v_call: TRBV3-1/TRBV3-2
cdr3_aa: CASSHGTGENNYGYTF
cdr3_nt: TGTGCCAGCAGCCATGGGACAGGGGAAAATAACTATGGCTACACCTTC

d_call: NA
clone_size: NA
j_call: TRBJ1-2
v_call: TRBV6-5
cdr3_aa: CASSYGGDGYGYTF
cdr3_nt: TGTGCCAGCAGTTACGGTGGAGACGGCTATGGCTACACCTTC

d_call: TRBD2
clone_size: NA
j_call: TRBJ2-5
v_call: TRBV7-9
cdr3_aa: CASSFGAGVRTQYF
cdr3_nt: TGTGCCAGCAGCTTCGGGGCGGGAGTTAGGACCCAGTACTTC

d_call: NA
clone_size: NA
j_call: TRBJ2-7
v_call: TRBV19
cdr3_aa: CASSTPAGATYEQYF
cdr3_nt: TGTGCCAGTAGTACCCCAGCAGGTGCTACCTACGAGCAGTACTTC

d_call: TRBD2
clone_size: NA
j_call: TRBJ2-3
v_call: TRBV19
cdr3_aa: CASSKTGVGGSQYF
cdr3_nt: TGTGCCAGTAGTAAAACGGGAGTGGGGGGGTCGCAGTATTTT

d_call: NA
clone_size: NA
j_call: TRBJ2-7
v_call: TRBV11-2
cdr3_aa: CASSLEIHGYSSYEQYF
cdr3_nt: TGTGCCAGCAGCTTAGAAATCCATGGGTACAGCTCCTACGAGCAGTACTTC

d_call: TRBD2
clone_size: NA
j_call: TRBJ2-7
v_call: TRBV5-1
cdr3_aa: CASTSSGITYEQYF
cdr3_nt: TGCGCCAGCACCTCTAGCGGGATCACCTACGAGCAGTACTTC

d_call: TRBD1
clone_size: NA
j_call: TRBJ1-1
v_call: TRBV19
cdr3_aa: CASSTPDRGGGTEAFF
cdr3_nt: TGTGCCAGTAGTACCCCGGACAGGGGTGGTGGCACTGAAGCTTTCTTT

d_call: TRBD2
clone_size: NA
j_call: TRBJ2-3
v_call: TRBV9
cdr3_aa: CASSRLAGQITDTQYF
cdr3_nt: TGTGCCAGCAGTCGACTAGCGGGGCAAATCACAGATACGCAGTATTTT

d_call: NA
clone_size: NA
j_call: TRBJ1-5
v_call: TRBV4-3
cdr3_aa: CASSQVAGAADQPQHF
cdr3_nt: TGCGCCAGCAGCCAAGTCGCAGGGGCCGCGGATCAGCCCCAGCATTTT

d_call: NA
clone_size: once
j_call: TRBJ2-5
v_call: TRBV2
cdr3_aa: CASGGWEEVVETQYF
cdr3_nt: TGTGCCAGCGGGGGTTGGGAGGAGGTAGTTGAGACCCAGTACTTC

d_call: NA
clone_size: few
j_call: TRBJ1-2
v_call: TRBV28
cdr3_aa: CASSLFRVYGYTF
cdr3_nt: TGTGCCAGCAGTTTGTTCAGGGTCTATGGCTACACCTTC

d_call: NA
clone_size: NA
j_call: TRBJ1-1
v_call: TRBV7-9
cdr3_aa: CASKVGGDTEAFF
cdr3_nt: TGTGCCAGCAAGGTCGGGGGGGACACTGAAGCTTTCTTT

d_call: NA
clone_size: NA
j_call: TRBJ1-2
v_call: TRBV4-3
cdr3_aa: CASSQVYDFWTGSRYGYTF
cdr3_nt: TGCGCCAGCAGCCAAGTCTACGATTTTTGGACTGGGTCTCGGTATGGCTACACCTTC

d_call: NA
clone_size: NA
j_call: TRBJ2-7
v_call: TRBV18
cdr3_aa: CASSPLGGGGEQYF
cdr3_nt: TGTGCCAGCTCACCGTTAGGGGGAGGGGGCGAGCAGTACTTC

d_call: NA
clone_size: NA
j_call: TRBJ2-3
v_call: TRBV7-6
cdr3_aa: CASSLGQGISTDTQYF
cdr3_nt: TGTGCCAGCAGCTTAGGGCAGGGGATTAGCACAGATACGCAGTATTTT

d_call: NA
clone_size: once
j_call: TRBJ2-7
v_call: TRBV3-1/TRBV3-2
cdr3_aa: CASSQGRTTYEQYF
cdr3_nt: TGTGCCAGCAGCCAGGGCCGGACTACCTACGAGCAGTACTTC

d_call: NA
clone_size: NA
j_call: TRBJ1-1
v_call: TRBV6-5
cdr3_aa: CASSRGTEAFF
cdr3_nt: TGTGCCAGCAGTCGGGGCACTGAAGCTTTCTTT